Below are 21 T cell receptor beta chains sequenced from a single sample in a study of blood T cell repertoires in COVID-19. Profiled with immunoSEQ multiplex PCR; TCRdb holds only in-frame clones, not every one. Of 55,000 to 70,000 clones detected, around 90% appear once; the ten largest clones hold around 7%. The source material was peripheral blood. These receptor sequences come from a man aged 35-49 years with COVID-19, enrolled during active disease.

The gene calls are TRBV6-5 and TRBJ1-1, with 12 positions matching TRBD1. The ends lost 7 bases at V and 6 bases at J; junction bases unmatched: 9. This CDR3 is 15 amino acids long. The V gene's germline CDR1 is MNHEY and CDR2 SVGAGI. The CDR3 coding sequence is TGTGCCAGCATCCCGGGACAGGGGGCGCGTTCTGAAGCTTTCTTT. This encodes CASIPGQGARSEAFF.

The gene calls are TRBV5-4 and TRBJ1-6; no firm D call. This CDR3 is 15 amino acids long. Germline CDR1 reads SGHNT; CDR2 reads YYREEE (reference sequence). Trimming removed 0 bases at V and 7 bases at J, with 11 bases between. CDR3: CASSLARQTNSPLHF. As DNA, the CDR3 is TGTGCCAGCAGCTTGGCCCGGCAGACAAATTCACCCCTCCACTTT.

The V call is TRBV5-1, the J call TRBJ1-4, with TRBD1 matching over 7 bases. The CDR3 contains 16 residues. Germline V gene sequence: CDR1 SGHRS, CDR2 YFSETQ. Trimming removed 3 bases from V and 0 bases from J; junction bases left unmatched: 5. The CDR3 DNA reads TGCGCCAGCAGCTCGGGACAGTCCTCAACTAATGAAAAACTGTTTTTT. This codes for CASSSGQSSTNEKLFF.

The chain links TRBV7-3 to TRBJ1-1, with D unresolved. CDR1 is SGHTA and CDR2 is FQGTGA in the germline V gene. This CDR3 region has 18 residues. The V and J ends lost 4 bases and 3 bases respectively, with 24 bases between them. The CDR3 DNA sequence: TGTGCCAGCAGCTCCAAAGGAACAAGCGACGTATTTTACACTGAAGCTTTCTTT. It translates to CASSSKGTSDVFYTEAFF.

The chain combines TRBV24-1 with TRBJ2-2; D unclear. In germline, CDR1 is KGHDR, CDR2 SFDVKD. Trimming shortened V by 5 bases and J by 4 bases, and 4 bases separated the two germline ends. The CDR3 runs 12 residues. In DNA, the CDR3 is TGTGCCACCAGTGTCTTCACCGGGGAGCTGTTTTTT. Protein product: CATSVFTGELFF.

The chain recombines TRBV20-1 with TRBJ2-5; D gene unclear. V was shortened by 2 bases and J by 3 bases, with 4 bases between the two germline ends. The CDR3 loop spans 11 amino acids. Germline V gene sequence: CDR1 DFQATT, CDR2 SNEGSKA (reference sequence). The CDR3 DNA sequence: TGCAGTGCTAGACCAGAAGAGACCCAGTACTTC. Residues: CSARPEETQYF.

The V call is TRBV6-6, the J call TRBJ1-1; tentative D call: TRBD1 (6 bases). The germline V gene has CDR1 MNHNY and CDR2 SVGAGI (reference sequence). This CDR3 region has 14 residues. V dropped 8 bases and J dropped 6 bases, with 19 bases sitting between them. CDR3 region: CASSPGQLEAEAFF. The DNA of the CDR3 is TGTGCCAGCTCTCCGGGACAACTAGAGGCTGAAGCTTTCTTT.

The rearrangement links TRBV29-1 to TRBJ1-2; 9 bases match TRBD1. Looked up from germline, CDR1 is SQVTM and CDR2 is ANQGSEA. This CDR3 spans 15 amino acids. V gave up 6 bases and J gave up 1 base; unmatched junction bases: 9. The DNA of the CDR3 is TGCAGCGTGTCCCCCGGACAGGGGCTTAACTATGGCTACACCTTC. Protein: CSVSPGQGLNYGYTF.

The sample holds a few counts of this clone. The chain recombines TRBV19 with TRBJ2-3; 11 bases align to TRBD2. This CDR3 contains 20 residues. The germline gives CDR1 LNHDA, CDR2 SQIVND (reference sequence). V was clipped by 5 bases and J by 0 bases; unmatched bases: 16. The CDR3 DNA is TGTGCCAGTAGTTCTCCTAGCGGGGGGATTCCCCTCTCTAGCACAGATACGCAGTATTTT. Protein sequence: CASSSPSGGIPLSSTDTQYF.

This clone has only one observation. The chain links TRBV7-2 to TRBJ1-2, with 8 nucleotides matching TRBD1. V was pared by 5 bases and J by 4 bases, with 12 bases of the junction left unmatched. This CDR3 is 16 amino acids long. Germline V gives CDR1 SGHTA, CDR2 FQGNSA. DNA for the CDR3: TGTGCCAGCAGCCTCGGGACAGGTTTGTCCGGCTATGGCTACACCTTC. Translation: CASSLGTGLSGYGYTF.

In its sample, this clone is medium-sized (0.01 to 0.1%). The chain recombines TRBV7-9 with TRBJ1-1; no reliable D call. Between the trimmed V and J ends, which lost 5 bases and 5 bases, there was a span of 9 bases. CDR3 length equals 12 residues. CDR1 SEHNR and CDR2 FQNEAQ come from the germline V gene (reference sequence). The CDR3 DNA sequence: TGTGCCAGCAGCCAATTGAGAACTGAAGCTTTCTTT. This translates into CASSQLRTEAFF.

The chain is built from TRBV5-1 and TRBJ1-2; D remains ambiguous. In germline, CDR1 is SGHRS, CDR2 YFSETQ. This CDR3 is built from 15 residues. V was shortened by 5 bases and J by 2 bases, with 16 bases between the two germline ends. The CDR3: CASRPITGENYGYTF. As DNA, the CDR3 is TGCGCCAGCAGACCAATAACCGGGGAAAACTATGGCTACACCTTC.

The rearrangement joins TRBV30 to TRBJ2-1; D is ambiguous. V was cut by 4 bases and J by 4 bases, with 5 bases left in between. CDR1 and CDR2 (germline): GTSNPN, SVGIG (reference sequence). The CDR3 runs to 11 residues. CDR3 nucleotide sequence: TGTGCCTGGAACGGGTACAATGAGCAGTTCTTC. Its translation is CAWNGYNEQFF.

The genes are TRBV19 and TRBJ1-4; 8 positions agree with TRBD1. The CDR3 totals 15 residues. Germline-derived CDR1 and CDR2 are LNHDA and SQIVND (reference sequence). With 10 bases clipped from V and 5 bases from J, the junction kept 12 bases outside the gene matches. For the CDR3, the DNA is TGTGCCACCCAGAAAAACAGGGGGGCGAATGAAAAACTGTTTTTT. It translates to CATQKNRGANEKLFF.

The chain carries TRBV21-1 and TRBJ1-6; the table calls TRBD1, which could not be checked here. TRBV21-1 is described as a pseudogene. The CDR3 covers 14 residues. CDR3 nucleotides: TGTGCCAGCAGGCAGGGGTACTATAATTCACCCCTCCACTTT. This gives the protein CASRQGYYNSPLHF.

V usage is TRBV5-1 and J usage is TRBJ1-5, with 7 bases matching TRBD1. With 2 bases clipped from V and 3 bases from J, the junction kept 11 bases outside the gene matches. The CDR3 extends over 17 amino acids. Germline values: CDR1 SGHRS, CDR2 YFSETQ. CDR3 amino acids: CASSFSQDRLYNQPQHF. In nucleotides, the CDR3 is TGCGCCAGCAGCTTCTCCCAGGACAGGCTGTACAATCAGCCCCAGCATTTT.

V and J are TRBV5-1 and TRBJ2-1, with D hard to call. Germline CDR1 SGHRS, CDR2 YFSETQ. The CDR3 has 14 amino acids. The V gene lost 2 bases and the J gene lost 0 bases, with 6 bases spanning the gap. The DNA for the CDR3 is TGCGCCAGCAGCTTAACGAGCTCCTACAATGAGCAGTTCTTC. Protein sequence: CASSLTSSYNEQFF.

J is TRBJ1-2 and V is TRBV4-2; 7 bases map to TRBD1. Germline V gene sequence: CDR1 LGHNA, CDR2 YNFKEQ. V dropped 5 bases and J dropped 3; count of bases not matched to a gene: 6. This CDR3 is 14 amino acids long. As DNA, the CDR3 is TGTGCCAGCAGCACCGGGACAGAGGACTATGGCTACACCTTC. This translates into CASSTGTEDYGYTF.

The J gene is TRBJ2-3, the V gene TRBV29-1, with D possibly matching TRBD1 (6 bases). CDR3 size: 13 residues. Trimming left V 3 bases short and J 4 bases short, with 11 bases between. Germline CDR1 reads SQVTM; CDR2 reads ANQGSEA. The CDR3 nucleotides are TGCAGCGTTGATGGGGGCAGCCCAGATACGCAGTATTTT. Protein sequence: CSVDGGSPDTQYF.

The genes are TRBV11-2 and TRBJ1-6; D is ambiguous. V lost 2 bases, J lost 7 bases, and 12 bases lay in between. CDR3 length: 15 residues. Per the germline V gene, CDR1 is SGHAT and CDR2 is FQNNGV. CDR3 DNA: TGTGCCAGCAGCTTAAACAACCCGGGGAATTCACCCCTCCACTTT. Translation gives CASSLNNPGNSPLHF.

V usage is TRBV5-1 and J usage is TRBJ2-4; D is possibly TRBD2 (6 bases). V gave up 3 bases and J gave up 7 bases, with 11 bases separating them. Germline V gene sequence: CDR1 SGHRS, CDR2 YFSETQ. This CDR3 comprises 13 residues. This chain's CDR3 is CASSSGGRNIQYF. The CDR3 DNA sequence: TGCGCCAGCAGCTCTGGGGGGAGGAACATTCAGTACTTC.